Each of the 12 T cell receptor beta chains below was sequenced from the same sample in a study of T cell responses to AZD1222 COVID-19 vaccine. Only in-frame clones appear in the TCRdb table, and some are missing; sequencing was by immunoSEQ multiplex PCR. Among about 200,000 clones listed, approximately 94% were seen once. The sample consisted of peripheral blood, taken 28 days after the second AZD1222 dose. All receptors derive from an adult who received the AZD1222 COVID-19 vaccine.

The CDR3 DNA reads TGTGCCAGTAGGGACTCGGGACTAGCCCAGAACACAGATACGCAGTATTTT. This translates into CASRDSGLAQNTDTQYF. The J gene is TRBJ2-3, the V gene TRBV19, with 9 bases lining up with TRBD2. CDR1 and CDR2 (germline): LNHDA, SQIVND (reference sequence). The length of the CDR3 is 17 residues. The V segment lost 6 bases and the J segment 2 bases; nucleotides outside the gene matches: 12.

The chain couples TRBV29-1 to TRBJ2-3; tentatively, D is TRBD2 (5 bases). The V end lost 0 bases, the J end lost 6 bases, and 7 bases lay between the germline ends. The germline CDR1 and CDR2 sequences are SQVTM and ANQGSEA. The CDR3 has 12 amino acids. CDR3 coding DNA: TGCAGCGTTGAAGAATTAGCGGATACGCAGTATTTT. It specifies CSVEELADTQYF.

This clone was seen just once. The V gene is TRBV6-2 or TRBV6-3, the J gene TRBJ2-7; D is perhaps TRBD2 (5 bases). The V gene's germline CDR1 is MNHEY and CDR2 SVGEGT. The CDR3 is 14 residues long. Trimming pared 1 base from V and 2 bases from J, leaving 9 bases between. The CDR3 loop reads CASSYFSVPYEQYF. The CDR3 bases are TGTGCCAGCAGTTACTTTAGCGTTCCCTACGAGCAGTACTTC.

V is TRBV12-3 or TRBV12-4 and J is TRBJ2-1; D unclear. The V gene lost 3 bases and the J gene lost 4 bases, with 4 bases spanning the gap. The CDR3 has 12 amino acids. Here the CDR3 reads CASSFLYNEQFF. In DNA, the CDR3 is TGTGCCAGCAGTTTTCTGTACAATGAGCAGTTCTTC.

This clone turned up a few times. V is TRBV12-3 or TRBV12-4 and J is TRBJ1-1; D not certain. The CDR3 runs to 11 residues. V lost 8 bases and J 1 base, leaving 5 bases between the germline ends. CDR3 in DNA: TGTGCCAGCCAAGAGAACACTGAAGCTTTCTTT. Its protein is CASQENTEAFF.

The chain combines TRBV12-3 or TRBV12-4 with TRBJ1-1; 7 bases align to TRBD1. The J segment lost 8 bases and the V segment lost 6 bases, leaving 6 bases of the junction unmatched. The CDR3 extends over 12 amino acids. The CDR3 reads CASSLQGPEAFF. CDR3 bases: TGTGCCAGCAGCCTACAGGGGCCCGAAGCTTTCTTT.

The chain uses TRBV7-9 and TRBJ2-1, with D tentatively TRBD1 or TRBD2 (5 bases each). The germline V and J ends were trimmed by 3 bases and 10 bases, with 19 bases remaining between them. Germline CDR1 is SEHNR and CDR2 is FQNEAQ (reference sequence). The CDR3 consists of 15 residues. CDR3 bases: TGTGCCAGCAGCTTTGGATCGGGGCCCTTTGAGGAGCAGTTCTTC. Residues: CASSFGSGPFEEQFF.

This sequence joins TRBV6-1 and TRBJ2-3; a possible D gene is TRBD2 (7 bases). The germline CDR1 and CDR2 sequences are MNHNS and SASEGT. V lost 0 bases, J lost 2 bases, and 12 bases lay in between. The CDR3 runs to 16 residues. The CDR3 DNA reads TGTGCCAGCAGTGAAGCGGGGGGGCCTTACACAGATACGCAGTATTTT. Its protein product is CASSEAGGPYTDTQYF.

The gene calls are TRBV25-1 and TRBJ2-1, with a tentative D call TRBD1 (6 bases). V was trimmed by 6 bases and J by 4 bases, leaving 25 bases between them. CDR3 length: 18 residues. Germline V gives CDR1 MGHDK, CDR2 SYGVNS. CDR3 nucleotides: TGTGCCAGCAGCGGGGCCTCATACGAGGGGGTCGGTTACAATGAGCAGTTCTTC. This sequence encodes CASSGASYEGVGYNEQFF.

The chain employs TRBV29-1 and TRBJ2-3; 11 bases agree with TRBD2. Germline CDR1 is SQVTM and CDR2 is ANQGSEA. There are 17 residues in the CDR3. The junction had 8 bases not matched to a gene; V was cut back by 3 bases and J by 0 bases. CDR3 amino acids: CSVDSSGGPTSTDTQYF. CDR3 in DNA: TGCAGCGTTGATTCTAGCGGGGGGCCCACTAGCACAGATACGCAGTATTTT.

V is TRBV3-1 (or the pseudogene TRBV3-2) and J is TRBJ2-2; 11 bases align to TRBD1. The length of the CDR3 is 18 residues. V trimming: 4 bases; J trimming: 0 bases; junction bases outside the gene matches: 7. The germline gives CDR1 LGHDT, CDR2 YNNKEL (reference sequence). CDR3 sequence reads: CASSRGTGGTSNTGELFF. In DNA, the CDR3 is TGTGCCAGCAGCCGTGGGACAGGGGGTACATCGAACACCGGGGAGCTGTTTTTT.

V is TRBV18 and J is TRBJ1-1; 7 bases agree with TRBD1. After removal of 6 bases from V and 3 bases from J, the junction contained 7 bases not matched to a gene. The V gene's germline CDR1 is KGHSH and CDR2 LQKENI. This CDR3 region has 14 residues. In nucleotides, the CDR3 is TGTGCCAGCTCTCGACAGGGAAGCGACACTGAAGCTTTCTTT. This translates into CASSRQGSDTEAFF.